The 24 T cell receptor beta chains in this list originate from one sample, sequenced in a study of CD8+ T cells in alopecia areata. Sequencing relied on a cDNA template that was reverse transcribed from extracted RNA. Produced via immunoSEQ multiplex PCR; TCRdb's table is partial and in-frame only. The table shows 150,000 to 200,000 clones, with around three fifths occurring only once. Treatment reported: oral pan-JAK inhibitor, 5-10 mg twice daily. The starting material was CD4+ T cells sorted from blood, obtained around week 47, from a patient treated with tofacitinib. The receptors were sampled from a human donor with alopecia areata.

As concerns this clone: Other DNA variants within this sample encode the same CDR3. In DNA form, the CDR3 reads TGCGCCAGCAGCCCGTCGGGGGATACGCAGTATTTT. Its protein is CASSPSGDTQYF. The rearrangement joins TRBV5-1 to TRBJ2-3, with D possibly TRBD2 on 5 matching bases. CDR1 SGHRS and CDR2 YFSETQ come from the germline V gene. The CDR3 runs 12 residues. Trimming pared 4 bases from V and 6 bases from J, leaving 9 bases between.

V gene TRBV29-1 combines with J gene TRBJ2-7, with 12 bases lining up with TRBD1. Germline trimming cut 4 bases from V and 5 bases from J; bases unmatched to any gene: 6. The CDR3 totals 14 residues. Germline V gene data show CDR1 as SQVTM and CDR2 as ANQGSEA. The CDR3 region is CSVGGTGGTHEQYF. CDR3 coding DNA: TGCAGCGTTGGCGGGACAGGGGGCACCCACGAGCAGTACTTC.

In this sample, this clone turned up a few times. V and J are TRBV29-1 and TRBJ2-7, with TRBD1 matching over 9 bases. CDR3 length equals 12 residues. With 7 bases clipped from V and 5 bases from J, the junction kept 6 bases outside the gene matches. CDR1 is SQVTM, CDR2 ANQGSEA, per germline. CDR3 in amino acids: CSARTGVHEQYF. The CDR3 nucleotides are TGCAGCGCCCGGACAGGGGTCCACGAGCAGTACTTC.

This chain connects TRBV29-1 to TRBJ2-1; 9 bases are shared with TRBD1. CDR3 size: 14 residues. V lost 5 bases and J lost 9; bases outside the gene matches: 11. Per the germline V gene, CDR1 is SQVTM and CDR2 is ANQGSEA. The CDR3 DNA reads TGCAGCGTTCGACAGGGGGGAAGGTCTCGTGAGCAGTTCTTC. This codes for CSVRQGGRSREQFF.

This clone was recorded only once. This chain uses TRBV20-1 with TRBJ1-2; D is unresolved. The germline V and J ends were trimmed by 2 bases and 3 bases, with 4 bases remaining between them. This CDR3 contains 11 residues. CDR1 DFQATT and CDR2 SNEGSKA come from the germline V gene (reference sequence). CDR3 in amino acids: CSARSDYGYTF. The CDR3 nucleotides are TGCAGTGCTAGAAGCGACTATGGCTACACCTTC.

The chain has TRBV19 and TRBJ1-1; 8 bases align to TRBD1. The length of the CDR3 is 14 residues. Trimming cost V 5 bases and J 4 bases; bases outside gene matches: 6. Germline assignment: CDR1 LNHDA and CDR2 SQIVND (reference sequence). The CDR3 reads CASSPRTGRTEAFF. CDR3 nucleotide sequence: TGTGCCAGTAGTCCCCGGACAGGGCGCACTGAAGCTTTCTTT.

The V and J genes are TRBV27 and TRBJ1-6; maybe TRBD1 (5 bases). CDR1 is MNHEY, CDR2 SMNVEV, per germline (reference sequence). Trimming took off 2 bases at V and 2 bases at J, with 16 bases between the two ends. The CDR3 loop spans 18 amino acids. CDR3 coding DNA: TGTGCCAGCAGTTTAGAGGGGCAGTCAACCCCCTATAATTCACCCCTCCACTTT. Protein sequence: CASSLEGQSTPYNSPLHF.

The chain couples TRBV10-2 to TRBJ1-1; D gene uncertain. Germline V lookup: CDR1 WSHSY, CDR2 SAAADI. The CDR3 extends over 13 amino acids. The V end was cut by 5 bases, the J end by 1 base, with 8 bases between. CDR3 nucleotides: TGCGCCAGCAGTTCCAGCGGGAACACTGAAGCTTTCTTT. Its translation is CASSSSGNTEAFF.

This chain links TRBV7-3 with TRBJ1-6, with D possibly matching TRBD1 (5 bases). V was trimmed by 2 bases and J by 6 bases, leaving 8 bases between them. The CDR3 has 14 amino acids. Germline V lookup: CDR1 SGHTA, CDR2 FQGTGA. The DNA for the CDR3 is TGTGCCAGCAGCTTAGGGACGATTAATTCACCCCTCCACTTT. Its protein is CASSLGTINSPLHF.

The chain combines TRBV6-5 with TRBJ2-7, with TRBD1 matching 9 bases. The V segment lost 6 bases and the J segment 4 bases; nucleotides outside the gene matches: 10. The length of the CDR3 is 15 residues. Per the germline V gene, CDR1 is MNHEY and CDR2 is SVGAGI. The CDR3 protein is CASRPPGTGSYEQYF. The CDR3 nucleotides read TGTGCCAGCAGGCCCCCCGGGACAGGGTCGTACGAGCAGTACTTC.

With regard to this clone: The sample has other DNA sequences that encode this CDR3 too. This rearrangement joins TRBV29-1 to TRBJ1-4, with TRBD1 matching over 8 bases. Germline CDR1 is SQVTM and CDR2 is ANQGSEA. Unmatched junction bases numbered 3, after V lost 4 bases and J lost 8 bases. CDR3 length equals 12 residues. This chain's CDR3 is CSVARGQEKLFF. In DNA form, the CDR3 reads TGCAGCGTTGCCAGGGGGCAAGAAAAACTGTTTTTT.

This clone appeared once. V gene TRBV5-1 combines with J gene TRBJ2-7; D might be TRBD2 (5 bases). Per germline, CDR1 SGHRS and CDR2 YFSETQ. The CDR3 loop spans 16 amino acids. Between the trimmed V and J ends, which lost 0 bases and 4 bases, there was a span of 17 bases. The CDR3 loop is CASSLDPPRDRYEQYF. The CDR3 DNA follows: TGCGCCAGCAGCTTGGACCCCCCGAGGGATCGATACGAGCAGTACTTC.

This clone has only one observation. J is TRBJ2-2 and V is TRBV30; D may match TRBD1 or TRBD2 (5 bases each). The V end lost 3 bases, the J end lost 2 bases, and 13 bases lay between the germline ends. The germline V gene encodes CDR1 GTSNPN and CDR2 SVGIG (reference sequence). The CDR3 consists of 15 residues. CDR3 amino acids: CAWRTGTGNTGELFF. Written as DNA, the CDR3 is TGTGCCTGGAGGACGGGAACAGGAAACACCGGGGAGCTGTTTTTT.

This clone was seen a few times. This specimen includes other DNA sequences encoding the same CDR3. J is TRBJ1-6 and V is TRBV10-3, with D possibly matching TRBD1 (6 bases). The V gene lost 6 bases and the J gene lost 8 bases, with 8 bases spanning the gap. This CDR3 region has 12 residues. Germline-derived CDR1 and CDR2 are ENHRY and SYGVKD. CDR3 bases: TGTGCCATCAGGACAGGTGATTCACCCCTCCACTTT. As protein: CAIRTGDSPLHF.

The chain couples TRBV5-1 to TRBJ2-2, with D perhaps assigned TRBD1 or TRBD2 (6 bases each). The V end was cut by 4 bases, the J end by 4 bases, with 14 bases between. Germline V CDR1 and CDR2: SGHRS, YFSETQ. The CDR3 is 15 residues long. Here the CDR3 reads CASSQAGHITGELFF. The CDR3 nucleotides read TGCGCCAGCAGCCAGGCGGGACACATCACCGGGGAGCTGTTTTTT.

The CDR3 reads CSVGWDNQPQHF. In DNA form, the CDR3 reads TGCAGCGTTGGATGGGACAATCAGCCCCAGCATTTT. The chain is built from TRBV29-1 and TRBJ1-5, with D hard to call. The CDR3 has 12 amino acids. V was trimmed by 4 bases and J by 3 bases, leaving 7 bases between them. In germline, CDR1 is SQVTM, CDR2 ANQGSEA.

This clone was detected only a few times. This chain joins TRBV5-1 and TRBJ2-3; 7 nucleotides line up with TRBD1. The CDR3 runs to 17 residues. Germline CDR1 reads SGHRS; CDR2 reads YFSETQ. V gave up 4 bases and J gave up 2 bases; unmatched junction bases: 13. The CDR3 region is CASSPRTGSRTTDTQYF. DNA of the CDR3: TGCGCCAGCAGCCCTAGGACAGGATCCCGGACCACAGATACGCAGTATTTT.

V and J are TRBV29-1 and TRBJ2-3; 8 bases line up with TRBD2. V shed 4 bases and J 4 bases; nucleotides not matched to a gene: 7. The CDR3 has 14 residues. Germline loops: CDR1 SQVTM, CDR2 ANQGSEA. This CDR3 reads CSVVPGGEADTQYF. The CDR3 DNA reads TGCAGCGTTGTCCCCGGGGGGGAAGCAGATACGCAGTATTTT.

CDR3 region: CAGGRLASTDTQYF. CDR3 nucleotide sequence: TGTGCCGGCGGACGACTAGCATCCACAGATACGCAGTATTTT. The chain recombines TRBV2 with TRBJ2-3; 7 bases match TRBD2. The CDR3 runs 14 residues. Looked up from germline, CDR1 is SNHLY and CDR2 is FYNNEI. V gave up 11 bases and J gave up 2 bases; unmatched junction bases: 10. The entire variable domain, with the rest obtained from reference TRBV2 and TRBJ2-3, is as follows: EPEVTQTPSHQVTQMGQEVILRCVPISNHLYFYWYRQILGQKVEFLVSFYNNEISEKSEIFDDQFSVERPDGSNFTLKIRSTKLEDSAMYFCAGGRLASTDTQYFGPGTRLTVL.

The J gene is TRBJ2-4, the V gene TRBV2, with D tentatively TRBD2 (5 bases). Germline V gene lookup returns CDR1 SNHLY and CDR2 FYNNEI. This CDR3 is built from 18 residues. The V end was cut by 0 bases, the J end by 8 bases, with 23 bases between. CDR3 loop: CASSEALRALVPRDIQYF. The CDR3 region has the DNA TGTGCCAGCAGTGAAGCGCTTCGCGCGCTCGTCCCGCGGGACATTCAGTACTTC.

The V gene is TRBV4-3, the J gene TRBJ1-6; 8 positions agree with TRBD1. Unmatched junction bases numbered 15, after V lost 4 bases and J lost 10 bases. Germline loops: CDR1 LGHNA, CDR2 YSLEER. This CDR3 has 17 amino acids. CDR3 in DNA: TGCGCCAGCAGCCTCTCCCAGGGGGCTACCGGGAACTCACCCCTCCACTTT. This translates into CASSLSQGATGNSPLHF.

In the case of this clone: A junction boundary mismatches the germline segment, possibly from a read error. The genes are TRBV2 and TRBJ1-1; D is ambiguous. The length of the CDR3 is 11 residues. The germline V gene encodes CDR1 SNHLY and CDR2 FYNNEI. CDR3 sequence reads: CARSGETEAFF. The CDR3 DNA reads TGTGCCAGAAGTGGGGAAACTGAAGCTTTCTTT. The whole variable domain, filled in from reference TRBV2 and TRBJ1-1, reads EPEVTQTPSHQVTQMGQEVILRCVPISNHLYFYWYRQILGQKVEFLVSFYNNEISEKSEIFDDQFSVERPDGSNFTLKIRSTKLEDSAMYFCARSGETEAFFGQGTRLTVV.

The rearrangement links TRBV5-1 to TRBJ1-2; D is ambiguous. Germline V gene sequence: CDR1 SGHRS, CDR2 YFSETQ. This CDR3 has 11 residues. Trimming left V 0 bases short and J 9 bases short, with 6 bases between. CDR3 residues: CASSLAGSYTF. CDR3 DNA sequence: TGCGCCAGCAGCTTGGCTGGTAGCTACACCTTC. Full variable domain (missing parts from reference TRBV5-1 and TRBJ1-2): KAGVTQTPRYLIKTRGQQVTLSCSPISGHRSVSWYQQTPGQGLQFLFEYFSETQRNKGNFPGRFSGRQFSNSRSEMNVSTLELGDSALYLCASSLAGSYTFGSGTRLTVV.

This chain uses TRBV25-1 with TRBJ2-7; no reliable D call. CDR1 is MGHDK and CDR2 is SYGVNS in the germline V gene. CDR3 length: 14 residues. V was shortened by 4 bases and J by 2 bases, with 12 bases between the two germline ends. CDR3 DNA sequence: TGTGCCAGCAGTGGGACCTTCCCGCCCTACGAGCAGTACTTC. Protein: CASSGTFPPYEQYF.